The T cell receptor beta chain under discussion was sequenced for a study of radiotherapy plus CTLA-4 blockade in lung cancer. TCRdb's copy holds only in-frame clones and misses some; the assay was immunoSEQ multiplex PCR. The profile shows 70,000 to 90,000 clones, over 70% of them singletons. Trimming pared 3 bases from V and 3 bases from J, leaving 9 bases between. From germline, CDR1 is KGHSH and CDR2 LQKENI. The CDR3 contains 14 residues. Treatment of patients with chemo-refractory metastatic non-small-cell lung cancer consisted of focal radiation plus CTLA-4 blockade with ipilimumab. This sequence joins TRBV18 and TRBJ2-1; unclear D gene. The material was peripheral blood, obtained from a patient treated with radiotherapy plus ipilimumab. This sequence was found in a human donor with non-small cell lung cancer whose response to radiotherapy plus ipilimumab could not be evaluated. Some clones in this sample may be carry-over from other donors' samples. The CDR3 sequence: CASSPNSFYNEQFF. CDR3 nucleotide sequence: TGTGCCAGCTCACCGAACAGTTTCTACAATGAGCAGTTCTTC.